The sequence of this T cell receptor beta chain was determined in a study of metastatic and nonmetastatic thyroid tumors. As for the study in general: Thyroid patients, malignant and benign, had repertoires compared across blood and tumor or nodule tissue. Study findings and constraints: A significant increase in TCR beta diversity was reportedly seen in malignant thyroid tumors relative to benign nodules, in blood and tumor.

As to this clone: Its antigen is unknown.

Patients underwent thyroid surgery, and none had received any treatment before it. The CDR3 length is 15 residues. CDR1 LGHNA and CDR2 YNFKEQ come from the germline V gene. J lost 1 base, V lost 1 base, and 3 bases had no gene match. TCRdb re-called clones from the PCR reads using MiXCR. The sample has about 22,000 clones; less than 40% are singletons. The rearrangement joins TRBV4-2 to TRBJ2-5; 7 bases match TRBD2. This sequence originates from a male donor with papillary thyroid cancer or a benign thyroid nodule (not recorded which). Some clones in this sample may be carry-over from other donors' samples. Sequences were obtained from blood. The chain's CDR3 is CASSQGTSGQETQYF. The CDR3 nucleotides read TGTGCCAGCAGCCAAGGGACTAGTGGCCAAGAGACCCAGTACTTC.